These T cell receptor beta chains were read from a single sample in a study of shared clonotypes between healthy human individuals. Profiled with immunoSEQ multiplex PCR; TCRdb holds only in-frame clones, not every one. The repertoire has some 2.4 million clones, over 85% of them found once; the top ten carry 0.36%. The sequencing input was naive CD4+ T cells from PBMCs. These receptor sequences come from a man between 18 and 29 years old in good health. Some clones in this sample may be carry-over from other donors' samples. CDR3s include the opening cysteine and the closing phenylalanine or tryptophan. Clone size appears in some rows only: once, few, many, or a class for an expanded clone.

abundance	v_gene	j_gene	CDR3aa
once	TRBV2	TRBJ1-1	CASSEAPEAFF
NA	TRBV6-5	TRBJ2-1	CASSYVGDYNEQFF
NA	TRBV5-1	TRBJ2-6	CASKLSPEVGGWANVLTF
few	TRBV4-1	TRBJ1-2	CASSLTDISYGYTF
once	TRBV7-2	TRBJ2-1	CASSRGGLDEQFF
NA	TRBV7-3	TRBJ2-2	CASSLNVGPAPGELFF
NA	TRBV9	TRBJ2-3	CASSVGGIRTDTQYF
NA	TRBV10-3	TRBJ2-1	CAISESIGTIEQFF
few	TRBV28	TRBJ1-5	CASSRAWGNQPQHF
NA	TRBV9	TRBJ2-7	CASSVGLAGGTSYEQYF
NA	TRBV5-6	TRBJ1-4	CASSANTFANEKLFF
NA	TRBV6-6	TRBJ1-1	CASGDRAHTEAFF
NA	TRBV30	TRBJ1-6	CAWRKDTIYSSYNSPLHF
NA	TRBV18	TRBJ2-7	CASSGDVGYEQYF
NA	TRBV6-5	TRBJ1-2	CASSYSAISNYGYTF
once	TRBV20-1	NA	CSADGTYEQYF
NA	TRBV6-6	TRBJ1-3	CASKRKTRDSGNTIYF
NA	TRBV7-8	TRBJ1-1	CASSRRGNGDRGHTEAFF
NA	TRBV11-2	TRBJ2-5	CASSLARRQYF
NA	TRBV28	TRBJ1-1	CASSLRFTEAFF
NA	TRBV6-6	TRBJ2-4	CASSYGSGLIKNIQYF
NA	TRBV5-1	TRBJ1-4	CASSSRAFGANEKLFF
once	TRBV7-9	TRBJ1-4	CASSLARQGGEKLFF
NA	TRBV7-2	TRBJ1-3	CASSDRSGNTIYF
NA	TRBV5-8	TRBJ2-1	CASSLRGGTYNEQFF
once	TRBV7-3	TRBJ2-5	CASSLGGQGGETQYF
NA	TRBV2	TRBJ2-1	CASSTAYEQFF
NA	TRBV7-9	TRBJ2-3	CASSIQSTDTQYF
NA	TRBV5-1	TRBJ2-2	CASSLAGTTNTGELFF
NA	TRBV6-6	TRBJ2-2	CASSMRGELFF
NA	TRBV19	TRBJ2-1	CASSIGRYRVYYNEQFF
NA	TRBV29-1	TRBJ2-1	CSVEGRMDRGKGQFF
NA	TRBV2	TRBJ1-2	CASSEARLGQGANYGYTF
NA	TRBV4-2	TRBJ2-7	CASSQAGTDYEQYF
NA	TRBV30	TRBJ2-2	CAWRWGPNTGELFF
NA	TRBV23-1	TRBJ2-7	CASSPWRPPEEEQYF
NA	TRBV7-9	TRBJ2-2	CATLRGTGELFF
few	TRBV7-2	TRBJ2-7	CASSSSGTNYEQYF
NA	TRBV7-2	TRBJ1-3	CASSSPWGEDTIYF
NA	TRBV6-1	TRBJ2-5	CASKLAGETQYF